This is a list of T cell receptor beta chains from one sample in a study of CD8+ T cells in alopecia areata. Sequencing was performed with immunoSEQ multiplex PCR; in TCRdb, only in-frame clones are kept and a portion is missing. Among some 210,000 clones listed, approximately 61% were seen once. This specimen consisted of CD4+ T cells sorted from blood, obtained at week 0. The receptors originated from a human donor with alopecia areata. CDR3s leave out the opening cysteine and the closing phenylalanine or tryptophan. The order of the fields is V gene, clone size, J gene, CDR3 protein. Only part of the rows carry a size: once, few, many, or a class if the clone is expanded.

>TRBV19|once|TRBJ2-1
ASSVTVGGEQF
>TRBV7-9|.|TRBJ2-7
ASSRGDYEQY
>TRBV19|.|TRBJ2-5
ASRTGLGETQY
>TRBV30|few|TRBJ1-2
AWSVSLVGYT
>TRBV6-6|.|TRBJ1-1
ASSSSGSHAF
>TRBV7-9|.|TRBJ2-7
ASSPDAVSYEQY
>TRBV19|few|TRBJ1-3
ATNPDRKAGNTIY
>TRBV6-1|.|TRBJ1-5
ASSSSGGYQPQH
>TRBV25-1|few|TRBJ2-2
ASSGQANTGELF
>TRBV13|.|TRBJ2-2
ASSRTVTGELF
>TRBV7-2|.|TRBJ2-5
ASSLGLGASQETQY
>TRBV10-2|.|TRBJ2-7
ASSGVGTYEQY
>TRBV5-1|.|TRBJ2-5
ASKQEETQY
>TRBV29-1|few|TRBJ2-7
SVGTPGLSYEQY
>TRBV5-5|.|TRBJ2-7
ASSLGPAPVDEQY
>TRBV7-2|.|TRBJ1-5
ASSFPESLQPQH
>TRBV30|.|TRBJ1-1
AWRAQHRISTEAF
>TRBV25-1|.|TRBJ2-1
ASSGPSYNEQF
>TRBV6-6|once|TRBJ2-3
ASRAGGFQDTQY